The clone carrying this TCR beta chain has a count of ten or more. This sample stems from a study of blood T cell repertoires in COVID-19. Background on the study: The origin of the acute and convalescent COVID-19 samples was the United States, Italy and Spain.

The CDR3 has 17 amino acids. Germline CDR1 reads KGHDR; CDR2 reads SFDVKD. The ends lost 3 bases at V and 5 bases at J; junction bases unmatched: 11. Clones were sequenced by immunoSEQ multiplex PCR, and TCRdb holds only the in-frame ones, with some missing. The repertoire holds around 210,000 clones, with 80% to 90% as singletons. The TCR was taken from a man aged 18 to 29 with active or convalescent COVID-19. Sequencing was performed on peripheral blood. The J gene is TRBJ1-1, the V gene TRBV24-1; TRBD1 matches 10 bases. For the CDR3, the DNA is TGTGCCACCAGTGATGTCCCGGGACAGGGGTCGAGGACTGAAGCTTTCTTT. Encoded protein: CATSDVPGQGSRTEAFF.